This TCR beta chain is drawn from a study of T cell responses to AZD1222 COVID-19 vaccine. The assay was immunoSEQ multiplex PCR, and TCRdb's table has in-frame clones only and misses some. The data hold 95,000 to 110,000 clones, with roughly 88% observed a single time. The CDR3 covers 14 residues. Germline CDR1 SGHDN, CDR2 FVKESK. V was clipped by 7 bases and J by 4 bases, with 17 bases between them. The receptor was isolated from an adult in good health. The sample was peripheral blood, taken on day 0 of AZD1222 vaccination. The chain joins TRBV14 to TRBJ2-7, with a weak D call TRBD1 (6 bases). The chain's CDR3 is CASTLSGTSYEQYF. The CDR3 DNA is TGTGCCAGCACCCTCTCCGGGACATCTTACGAGCAGTACTTC.